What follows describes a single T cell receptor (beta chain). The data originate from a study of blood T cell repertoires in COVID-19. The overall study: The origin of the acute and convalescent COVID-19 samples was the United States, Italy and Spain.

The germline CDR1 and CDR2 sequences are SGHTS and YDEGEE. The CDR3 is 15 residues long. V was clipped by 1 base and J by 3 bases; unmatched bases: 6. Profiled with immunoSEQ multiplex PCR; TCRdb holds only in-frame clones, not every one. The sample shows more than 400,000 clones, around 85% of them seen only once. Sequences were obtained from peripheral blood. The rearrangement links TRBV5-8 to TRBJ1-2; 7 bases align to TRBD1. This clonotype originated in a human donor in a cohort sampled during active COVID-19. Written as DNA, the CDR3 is TGTGCCAGCAGCTTGCCCATCACAGGGGACTATGGCTACACCTTC. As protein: CASSLPITGDYGYTF.